This record looks at one TCR beta chain sequence and its context. Germline CDR1 SGDLS, CDR2 YYNGEE. CDR3 length: 13 residues. Trimming removed 0 bases from V and 7 bases from J, with 11 bases in between. This record belongs to a study of cytomegalovirus exposure and HLA in healthy donors. Researchers ran the PCR with 60 Vbeta and 13 Jbeta primers. The assay was immunoSEQ multiplex PCR, and TCRdb's table has in-frame clones only and misses some. The sample has 130,000 to 150,000 clones, around 74% seen once; the top ten hold about 4.3%. The chain recombines TRBV9 with TRBJ2-7; tentatively, D is TRBD2 (6 bases). The TCR originated in a man younger than 35 in good health and CMV-seropositive. Material: PBMCs. CDR3 in amino acids: CASSVVGSGEQYF. CDR3 sequence (DNA): TGTGCCAGCAGCGTAGTAGGGAGCGGGGAGCAGTACTTC.